This TCR beta chain was sequenced during a study of T cell responses to AZD1222 COVID-19 vaccine. Findings and limits, study-wide: Two AZD1222 doses significantly raised spike-specific TCR breadth and depth over controls.

The CDR3 length is 15 residues. In germline, CDR1 is KGHSH, CDR2 LQKENI. Trimming removed 2 bases at V and 2 bases at J, with 9 bases between. The table lists this clone with a few counts. Its antigen is still unknown. Only in-frame clones appear in the TCRdb table, and some are missing; sequencing was by immunoSEQ multiplex PCR. The table lists roughly 58,000 clones, nearly 90% of them singletons. The sequence was collected from an adult who received the AZD1222 COVID-19 vaccine. The chain links TRBV18 to TRBJ1-4; D is unresolved. The input for sequencing was peripheral blood, taken 28 days after the second AZD1222 dose. The CDR3 DNA reads as TGTGCCAGCTCACCAAGGGAAGGGACTAATGAAAAACTGTTTTTT. As protein: CASSPREGTNEKLFF.